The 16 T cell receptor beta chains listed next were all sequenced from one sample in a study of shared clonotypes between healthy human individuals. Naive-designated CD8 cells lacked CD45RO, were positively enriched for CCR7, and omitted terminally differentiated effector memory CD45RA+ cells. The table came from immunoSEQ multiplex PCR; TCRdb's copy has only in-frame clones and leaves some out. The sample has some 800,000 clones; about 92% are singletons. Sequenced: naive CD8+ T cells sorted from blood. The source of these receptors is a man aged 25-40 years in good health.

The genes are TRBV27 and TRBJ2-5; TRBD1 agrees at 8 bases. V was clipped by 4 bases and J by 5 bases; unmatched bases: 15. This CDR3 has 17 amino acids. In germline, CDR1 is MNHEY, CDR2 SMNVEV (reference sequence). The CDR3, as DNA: TGTGCCAGCAGTTCCCCTTATCCACGGACAGGGAGGGAGACCCAGTACTTC. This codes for CASSSPYPRTGRETQYF.

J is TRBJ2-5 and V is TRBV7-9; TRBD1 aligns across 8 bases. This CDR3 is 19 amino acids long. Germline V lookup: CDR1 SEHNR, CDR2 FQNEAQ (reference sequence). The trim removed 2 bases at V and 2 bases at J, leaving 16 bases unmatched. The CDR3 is CASSLRGRTGRSPQETQYF. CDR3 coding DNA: TGTGCCAGCAGCTTAAGGGGGCGGACAGGGAGGTCGCCGCAAGAGACCCAGTACTTC.

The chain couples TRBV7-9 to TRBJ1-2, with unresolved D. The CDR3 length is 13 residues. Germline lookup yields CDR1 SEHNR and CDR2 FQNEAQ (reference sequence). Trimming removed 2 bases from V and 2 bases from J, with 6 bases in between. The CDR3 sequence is CASSLLRNYGYTF. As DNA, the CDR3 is TGTGCCAGCAGCTTATTACGGAACTATGGCTACACCTTC.

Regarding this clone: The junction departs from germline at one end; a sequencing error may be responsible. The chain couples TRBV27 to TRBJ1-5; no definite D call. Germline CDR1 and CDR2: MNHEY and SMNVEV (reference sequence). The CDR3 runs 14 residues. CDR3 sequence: CASSLGGSNRPQHF. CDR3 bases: TGTGCCAGCAGCCTCGGAGGGTCCAATCGGCCCCAGCATTTT.

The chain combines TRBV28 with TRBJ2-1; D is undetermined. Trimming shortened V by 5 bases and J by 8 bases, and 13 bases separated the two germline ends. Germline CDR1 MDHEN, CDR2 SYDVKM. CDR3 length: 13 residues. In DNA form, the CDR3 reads TGTGCCAGCAGTCGGACGCTTAGGGATGAGCAGTTCTTC. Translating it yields CASSRTLRDEQFF.

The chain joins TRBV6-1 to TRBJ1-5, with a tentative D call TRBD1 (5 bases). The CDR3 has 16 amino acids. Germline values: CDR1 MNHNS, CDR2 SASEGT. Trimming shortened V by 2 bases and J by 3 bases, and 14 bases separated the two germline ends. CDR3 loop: CASSEFGAATNQPQHF. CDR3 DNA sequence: TGTGCCAGCAGTGAATTTGGGGCCGCTACCAATCAGCCCCAGCATTTT.

CDR3 sequence: CASSKEDSNQPQHF. CDR3 DNA sequence: TGTGCCAGCAGTAAAGAGGACAGCAATCAGCCCCAGCATTTT. The chain is built from TRBV2 and TRBJ1-5; no firm D call. CDR3 length: 14 residues. The V gene's germline CDR1 is SNHLY and CDR2 FYNNEI. V lost 5 bases to trimming and J lost 1 base, with 9 bases between them.

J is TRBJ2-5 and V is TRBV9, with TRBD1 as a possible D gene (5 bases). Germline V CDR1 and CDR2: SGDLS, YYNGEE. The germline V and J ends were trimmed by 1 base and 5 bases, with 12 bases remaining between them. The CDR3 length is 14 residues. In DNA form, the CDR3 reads TGTGCCAGCAGCGTATTTTCTGGGGCGGAGACCCAGTACTTC. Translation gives CASSVFSGAETQYF.

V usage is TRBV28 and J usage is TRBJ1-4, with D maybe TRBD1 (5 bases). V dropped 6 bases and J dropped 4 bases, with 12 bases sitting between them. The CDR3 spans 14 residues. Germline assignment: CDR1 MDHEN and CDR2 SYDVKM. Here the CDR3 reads CASSPTEFNEKLFF. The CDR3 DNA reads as TGTGCCAGCAGCCCGACAGAGTTTAATGAAAAACTGTTTTTT.

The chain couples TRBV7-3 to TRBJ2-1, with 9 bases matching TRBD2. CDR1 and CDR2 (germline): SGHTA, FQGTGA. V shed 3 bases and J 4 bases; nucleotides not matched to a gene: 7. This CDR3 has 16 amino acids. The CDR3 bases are TGTGCCAGCAGCTTCCGTGGGGCGGGAGGGTACAATGAGCAGTTCTTC. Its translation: CASSFRGAGGYNEQFF.

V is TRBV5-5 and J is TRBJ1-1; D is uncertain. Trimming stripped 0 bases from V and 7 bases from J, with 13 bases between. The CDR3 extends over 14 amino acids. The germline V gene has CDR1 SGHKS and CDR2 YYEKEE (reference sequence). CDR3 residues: CASSLAINGDEAFF. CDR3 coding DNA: TGTGCCAGCAGCTTGGCCATAAATGGAGATGAAGCTTTCTTT.

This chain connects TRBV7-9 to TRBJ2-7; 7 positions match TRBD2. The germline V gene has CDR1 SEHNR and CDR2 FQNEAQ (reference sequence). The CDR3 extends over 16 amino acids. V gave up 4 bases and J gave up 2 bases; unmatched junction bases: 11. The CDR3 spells CASSSGTSAVPYEQYF. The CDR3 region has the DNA TGTGCCAGCAGCTCCGGAACTAGCGCAGTACCCTACGAGCAGTACTTC. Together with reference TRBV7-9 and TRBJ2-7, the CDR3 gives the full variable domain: DTGVSQNPRHKITKRGQNVTFRCDPISEHNRLYWYRQTLGQGPEFLTYFQNEAQLEKSRLLSDRFSAERPKGSFSTLEIQRTEQGDSAMYLCASSSGTSAVPYEQYFGPGTRLTVT.

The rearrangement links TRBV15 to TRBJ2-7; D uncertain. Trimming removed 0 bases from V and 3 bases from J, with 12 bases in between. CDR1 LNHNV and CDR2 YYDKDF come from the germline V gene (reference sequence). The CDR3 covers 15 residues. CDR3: CATSREPKVLYEQYF. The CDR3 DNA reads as TGTGCCACCAGCAGAGAACCTAAGGTGCTCTACGAGCAGTACTTC.

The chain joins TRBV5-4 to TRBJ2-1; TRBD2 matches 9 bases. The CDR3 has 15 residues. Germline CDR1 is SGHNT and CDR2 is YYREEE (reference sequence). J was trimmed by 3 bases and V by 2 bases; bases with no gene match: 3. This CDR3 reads CASSFETSGYNEQFF. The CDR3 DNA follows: TGTGCCAGCAGCTTTGAGACTAGCGGCTACAATGAGCAGTTCTTC.

CDR3 loop: CASSLRDSSYEQYF. CDR3 coding DNA: TGCGCCAGCAGCTTACGGGACAGCTCCTACGAGCAGTACTTC. The chain uses TRBV5-1 and TRBJ2-7, with 7 positions matching TRBD1. V trimming: 2 bases; J trimming: 0 bases; junction bases outside the gene matches: 2. Germline CDR1 and CDR2: SGHRS and YFSETQ. The length of the CDR3 is 14 residues.

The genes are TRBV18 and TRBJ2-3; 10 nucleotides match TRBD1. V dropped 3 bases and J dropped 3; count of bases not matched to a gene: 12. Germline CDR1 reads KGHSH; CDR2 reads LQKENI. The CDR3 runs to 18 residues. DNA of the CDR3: TGTGCCAGCTCACCTCCCATACCGGGACAGGGGCCAACAGATACGCAGTATTTT. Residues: CASSPPIPGQGPTDTQYF. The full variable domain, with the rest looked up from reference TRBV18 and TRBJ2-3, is NAGVMQNPRHLVRRRGQEARLRCSPMKGHSHVYWYRQLPEEGLKFMVYLQKENIIDESGMPKERFSAEFPKEGPSILRIQQVVRGDSAAYFCASSPPIPGQGPTDTQYFGPGTRLTVL.